These 10 T cell receptor beta chains share one sample of origin, sequenced in a study of beta chain features in type 1 diabetes. Reverse transcription of all isolated RNA meant that expressed TCRB transcripts were sequenced. The method was immunoSEQ multiplex PCR; TCRdb's version includes in-frame clones alone and lacks a portion of them. The sample records 310,000 or so clones, 9.5% to 12% being singletons. Sequencing was performed on naive CD4+ T cells from blood. Receptor source: a woman aged 25 to 45 in good health.

This clone has just a few counts. V usage is TRBV28 and J usage is TRBJ2-2; D might be TRBD1 (6 bases). Trimming pared 9 bases from V and 4 bases from J, leaving 15 bases between. Germline CDR1 and CDR2: MDHEN and SYDVKM. The CDR3 is 14 residues long. CDR3 nucleotides: TGTGCCAGTCAAGGGGCAGGGGTCACCGGGGAGCTGTTTTTT. Protein sequence: CASQGAGVTGELFF. The full variable domain, in which reference TRBV28 and TRBJ2-2 provide the parts outside the CDR3, is DVKVTQSSRYLVKRTGEKVFLECVQDMDHENMFWYRQDPGLGLRLIYFSYDVKMKEKGDIPEGYSVSREKKERFSLILESASTNQTSMYLCASQGAGVTGELFFGEGSRLTVL.

The rearrangement links TRBV11-1 to TRBJ2-7, with 10 bases fitting TRBD1. V dropped 2 bases and J dropped 5; count of bases not matched to a gene: 3. The CDR3 runs 14 residues. Germline V CDR1 and CDR2: SGHAT, FQDESV (reference sequence). The CDR3 here is CASSLTGTGDEQYF. CDR3 in DNA: TGTGCCAGCAGCTTAACCGGGACAGGGGACGAGCAGTACTTC.

This clone was counted a few times. The chain links TRBV7-2 to TRBJ2-3; 9 bases line up with TRBD1. V shed 5 bases, J shed 4 bases, and the junction held 13 bases outside the gene matches. Germline loops: CDR1 SGHTA, CDR2 FQGNSA. This CDR3 has 17 amino acids. CDR3 coding DNA: TGTGCCAGCAGCAAAATTGGAGGGACAGGGAAGGCAGATACGCAGTATTTT. Residues: CASSKIGGTGKADTQYF.

Here the CDR3 DNA reads TGTGCCACCAGCTTTCTGACAGGGGGCGGCTACGAGCAGTACTTC. As protein: CATSFLTGGGYEQYF. The rearrangement uses TRBV15 and TRBJ2-7, with 10 bases aligning to TRBD1. The CDR3 contains 15 residues. The germline V gene encodes CDR1 LNHNV and CDR2 YYDKDF (reference sequence). J was trimmed by 3 bases and V by 5 bases; bases with no gene match: 7.

The rearrangement uses TRBV30 and TRBJ1-5, with a possible D match to TRBD1 (5 bases). The ends were cut back, 3 bases at V and 4 bases at J, with 10 bases in the middle. Germline CDR1 GTSNPN, CDR2 SVGIG (reference sequence). The CDR3 covers 13 residues. CDR3 region: CAWSPQENQPQHF. In nucleotides, the CDR3 is TGTGCCTGGAGCCCACAGGAGAATCAGCCCCAGCATTTT.

The V and J genes are TRBV28 and TRBJ2-1; D remains unclear. V was clipped by 2 bases and J by 7 bases, with 9 bases between them. This CDR3 has 13 amino acids. CDR1 MDHEN and CDR2 SYDVKM come from the germline V gene. The CDR3 sequence is CASSLGHSNEQFF. CDR3 in DNA: TGTGCCAGCAGTTTAGGGCATTCAAATGAGCAGTTCTTC.

The rearrangement uses TRBV7-8 and TRBJ2-3; the match to TRBD2 covers 10 bases. The CDR3 length is 18 residues. Germline V gene data show CDR1 as SGHVS and CDR2 as FQNEAQ. V was clipped by 5 bases and J by 1 base; unmatched bases: 12. The CDR3 DNA reads as TGTGCCAGCAGCCCGCGCGGAGGAGCGGGAGGGGGCACAGATACGCAGTATTTT. This sequence encodes CASSPRGGAGGGTDTQYF. Variable domain in full (rest from reference TRBV7-8 and TRBJ2-3): GAGVSQSPRYKVAKRGQDVALRCDPISGHVSLFWYQQALGQGPEFLTYFQNEAQLDKSGLPSDRFFAERPEGSVSTLKIQRTQQEDSAVYLCASSPRGGAGGGTDTQYFGPGTRLTVL.

This clone was detected only a few times. The chain is built from TRBV5-1 and TRBJ2-1; the D gene is possibly TRBD2 (6 bases). V dropped 3 bases and J dropped 2 bases, with 9 bases sitting between them. The CDR3 has 14 amino acids. CDR1 and CDR2 (germline): SGHRS, YFSETQ. The CDR3 protein is CASSSGRAYNEQFF. CDR3 DNA: TGCGCCAGCAGCTCCGGGAGAGCCTACAATGAGCAGTTCTTC.

In its sample, this clone was seen a few times. The chain links TRBV15 to TRBJ2-1, with D uncertain. The germline V gene encodes CDR1 LNHNV and CDR2 YYDKDF (reference sequence). This CDR3 has 14 residues. V lost 0 bases to trimming and J lost 5 bases, with 8 bases between them. Here the CDR3 reads CATSRDFADNEQFF. The CDR3 DNA is TGTGCCACCAGCAGAGATTTTGCAGACAATGAGCAGTTCTTC.

This clone was seen a few times. V is TRBV2 and J is TRBJ2-5, with D possibly being TRBD2 (6 bases). Germline CDR1 reads SNHLY; CDR2 reads FYNNEI. The V and J ends lost 7 bases and 2 bases respectively, with 14 bases between them. The CDR3 has 14 amino acids. This CDR3 reads CASTPGVPQETQYF. The CDR3 DNA follows: TGTGCCAGCACCCCGGGGGTGCCACAAGAGACCCAGTACTTC.